The 13 T cell receptor beta chains presented below share a single source sample, sequenced in a study of control samples from healthy donors and cancer patients. This table comes from immunoSEQ multiplex PCR, and its TCRdb copy is limited to in-frame clones, with some not included. The sample contains about 220,000 clones, just under 95% of which appear only once. Input material: blood. The source is a man between 45 and 60 years old in good health.

This clone was found once. The CDR3 spells CASSYSRAAYEQYF. In DNA form, the CDR3 reads TGTGCCAGCAGTTACTCACGAGCCGCCTACGAGCAGTACTTC. The chain links TRBV6-5 to TRBJ2-7; no clear D gene. The germline CDR1 and CDR2 sequences are MNHEY and SVGAGI. The CDR3 totals 14 residues. The ends were cut back, 0 bases at V and 2 bases at J, with 8 bases in the middle.

This sequence joins TRBV18 and TRBJ1-1; no clear D gene. The length of the CDR3 is 14 residues. CDR1 is KGHSH and CDR2 is LQKENI in the germline V gene. The V end lost 0 bases, the J end lost 1 base, and 6 bases lay between the germline ends. The CDR3 DNA sequence: TGTGCCAGCTCACCACCGAAACGGAACACTGAAGCTTTCTTT. Translating it yields CASSPPKRNTEAFF.

The rearrangement links TRBV19 to TRBJ2-3; 8 bases agree with TRBD1. The V and J ends lost 3 bases and 3 bases, in that order; junction bases with no gene match: 5. Germline V gives CDR1 LNHDA, CDR2 SQIVND (reference sequence). The CDR3 consists of 15 residues. This CDR3 is CASSIGTGHTDTQYF. For the CDR3, the DNA is TGTGCCAGTAGTATTGGGACAGGACATACAGATACGCAGTATTTT. The full variable domain, completed using reference TRBV19 and TRBJ2-3, is DGGITQSPKYLFRKEGQNVTLSCEQNLNHDAMYWYRQDPGQGLRLIYYSQIVNDFQKGDIAEGYSVSREKKESFPLTVTSAQKNPTAFYLCASSIGTGHTDTQYFGPGTRLTVL.

CDR3 sequence reads: CASSLGGAEQYV. The CDR3 nucleotides are TGTGCCAGCAGCTTGGGAGGGGCCGAGCAGTACGTC. The genes are TRBV5-4 and TRBJ2-7, with D perhaps matching TRBD1 or TRBD2 (5 bases each). Germline loops: CDR1 SGHNT, CDR2 YYREEE (reference sequence). The germline V and J ends were trimmed by 0 bases and 6 bases, with 7 bases remaining between them. The CDR3 extends over 12 amino acids.

The CDR3 is CASSFGGGQPQHF. The CDR3 nucleotides are TGTGCCAGTAGTTTTGGGGGCGGGCAGCCCCAGCATTTT. The V and J genes are TRBV19 and TRBJ1-5; possibly TRBD1 for D (6 bases). There are 13 residues in the CDR3. The V end was cut by 5 bases, the J end by 7 bases, with 12 bases between. CDR1 LNHDA and CDR2 SQIVND come from the germline V gene (reference sequence).

This rearrangement joins TRBV24-1 to TRBJ1-5, with 8 bases matching TRBD1. The CDR3 contains 14 residues. Germline V lookup: CDR1 KGHDR, CDR2 SFDVKD. Trimming took 4 bases from V and 6 from J; bases not matched to a gene: 4. The CDR3 reads CATSDTGGGQPQHF. CDR3 DNA sequence: TGTGCCACCAGTGACACAGGGGGAGGTCAGCCCCAGCATTTT.

This chain connects TRBV5-1 to TRBJ2-2; D gene uncertain. The germline V and J ends were trimmed by 1 base and 1 base, with 8 bases remaining between them. This CDR3 contains 15 residues. The germline V gene encodes CDR1 SGHRS and CDR2 YFSETQ. The CDR3: CASSLKLGNTGELFF. The CDR3 DNA sequence: TGCGCCAGCAGCTTGAAGTTGGGGAACACCGGGGAGCTGTTTTTT.

This clone is a singleton in its sample. J is TRBJ1-2 and V is TRBV19; no firm D call. Germline CDR1 reads LNHDA; CDR2 reads SQIVND (reference sequence). CDR3 size: 14 residues. Trimming pared 4 bases from V and 4 bases from J, leaving 13 bases between. The CDR3 here is CASSTPRAAYGYTF. The CDR3 nucleotides read TGTGCCAGTAGTACCCCCCGGGCAGCCTATGGCTACACCTTC.

This rearrangement joins TRBV5-8 to TRBJ2-4; D is unclear. Per germline, CDR1 SGHTS and CDR2 YDEGEE. Trimming left V 2 bases short and J 5 bases short, with 5 bases between. This CDR3 has 12 residues. CDR3 loop: CASSFEENIQYF. The DNA of the CDR3 is TGTGCCAGCAGCTTCGAAGAAAACATTCAGTACTTC.

The chain carries TRBV5-6 and TRBJ1-6; D gene ambiguous. The CDR3 has 13 amino acids. Germline loops: CDR1 SGHDT, CDR2 YYEEEE. V lost 4 bases and J 7 bases, leaving 9 bases between the germline ends. Here the CDR3 DNA reads TGTGCCAGCAGCGGTCAGAAGAATTCACCCCTCCACTTT. This sequence encodes CASSGQKNSPLHF.

This sequence joins TRBV5-1 and TRBJ2-2; 9 bases are a match to TRBD1. The V and J ends lost 0 bases and 6 bases, in that order; junction bases with no gene match: 12. CDR1 is SGHRS and CDR2 is YFSETQ in the germline V gene. The CDR3 spans 18 residues. The CDR3 sequence: CASSLGQADRGSPGELFF. The CDR3 DNA follows: TGCGCCAGCAGCTTGGGTCAGGCGGACAGGGGATCTCCCGGGGAGCTGTTTTTT.

V and J are TRBV4-2 and TRBJ2-1; D is possibly TRBD1 (6 bases). CDR3 length: 13 residues. V lost 2 bases, J lost 6 bases, and 8 bases lay in between. The germline gives CDR1 LGHNA, CDR2 YNFKEQ. The CDR3 nucleotides read TGTGCCAGCAGCCAAAAACAGGGCAATGAGCAGTTCTTC. It encodes CASSQKQGNEQFF.

The rearrangement links TRBV7-2 to TRBJ1-3; 10 bases map to TRBD1. The V and J ends lost 2 bases and 4 bases, in that order; junction bases with no gene match: 5. Germline CDR1 reads SGHTA; CDR2 reads FQGNSA. The CDR3 runs 16 residues. The CDR3 here is CASSLRDRGPGNTIYF. Here the CDR3 DNA reads TGTGCCAGCAGCTTACGGGACAGGGGTCCCGGAAACACCATATATTTT.